The clone carrying this T cell receptor beta chain was counted many times. Its target is not known. These data belong to a study of T cells in Graves' hyperthyroidism and ophthalmopathy. Across 18 months, stable Graves' hyperthyroidism was marked by no progression to ophthalmopathy. Newly diagnosed hyperthyroidism patients aged 18 to 65 years had disease lasting under 2 months. The TCR beta CDR3 regions underwent amplification using RNA transcripts as the source. Initially, a first-round RT-PCR of the TCR CDR3 employed the HTBI primer set. Using its own MiXCR run on the multiplex PCR reads, TCRdb lists one record per CDR3 protein. Among a few hundred thousand distinct CDR3 sequences listed, just over 45% were seen once. This CDR3 is built from 11 residues. V was shortened by 5 bases and J by 2 bases, with 3 bases between the two germline ends. CDR1 and CDR2 (germline): SGHDN, FVKESK. General study points: Blood also held most thyroid clonotypes expanded beyond 0.001.

The receptor was isolated from a woman aged 18-29 years with Graves' hyperthyroidism. Source material: peripheral blood or thyroid tissue (not recorded which). J is TRBJ1-1 and V is TRBV14, with D unclear. This chain's CDR3 is CASSINTEAFF. As DNA, the CDR3 is TGTGCCAGCAGCATAAACACTGAAGCTTTCTTT.